This TCR beta chain came from a study of blood T cell repertoires in COVID-19. On the study more broadly: Whether acute or convalescent, the COVID-19 samples came from the United States, Italy and Spain. Sources were T cells, B-cell-depleted T cells, or PBMCs; the material itself was cDNA or gDNA.

Germline-derived CDR1 and CDR2 are MNHNS and SASEGT. V gave up 2 bases and J gave up 7 bases, with 15 bases separating them. The CDR3 runs 15 residues. Some clones are missing from TCRdb's copy, which holds only in-frame ones; the method was immunoSEQ multiplex PCR. The sample lists tens of thousands of clones; roughly 90% were seen once. The sequence came from a man aged 45-65 years with acute or convalescent COVID-19. The chain recombines TRBV6-1 with TRBJ1-5, with D possibly being TRBD1 (5 bases). Material: peripheral blood. The CDR3 DNA follows: TGTGCCAGCAGTGAAATGTCCAGGGTGGTACAGCCCCAGCATTTT. Amino acid sequence: CASSEMSRVVQPQHF.